These 16 T cell receptor beta chains originate from one sample sequenced in a study of metastatic and nonmetastatic thyroid tumors. TCRdb used MiXCR to call clones anew from the PCR reads. The data hold roughly 40,000 clones, with under 20% observed a single time. Until they underwent thyroid surgery, no patient had received any treatment. The sample comprised blood. The origin of the receptors is a female donor with papillary thyroid cancer or a benign thyroid nodule (not recorded which). Some clones in this sample may be carry-over from other donors' samples.

This clone was counted many times. The chain carries TRBV5-6 and TRBJ2-7, with 9 bases identical to TRBD1. Per the germline V gene, CDR1 is SGHDT and CDR2 is YYEEEE. The CDR3 extends over 16 amino acids. Losses at the gene ends were 2 bases for V and 1 base for J; bases not matched to a gene: 7. In DNA, the CDR3 is TGTGCCAGCAGCTTAGACCCGGGACAGGGATCCTACGAGCAGTACTTC. It is translated as CASSLDPGQGSYEQYF.

This clone was observed at least ten times. The chain employs TRBV10-1 and TRBJ1-5, with D unclear. With 8 bases removed from V and 0 bases from J, the gap between germline ends came to 17 bases. This CDR3 is 16 amino acids long. Per the germline V gene, CDR1 is WNHNN and CDR2 is SYGVQD (reference sequence). The CDR3 region has the DNA TGCGCCAGCCTGATCGGCTGGACTTATAGCAATCAGCCCCAGCATTTT. As protein: CASLIGWTYSNQPQHF.

This clone was detected many times. The chain uses TRBV5-1 and TRBJ2-2; a weak D match, TRBD1 (5 bases). This CDR3 contains 15 residues. Looked up from germline, CDR1 is SGHRS and CDR2 is YFSETQ. V was trimmed by 0 bases and J by 5 bases, leaving 11 bases between them. CDR3 nucleotide sequence: TGCGCCAGCAGCTTGGCCTCAGGGTCGACCGGGGAGCTGTTTTTT. Protein sequence: CASSLASGSTGELFF. The variable domain in full, with the rest retrieved from reference TRBV5-1 and TRBJ2-2, is KAGVTQTPRYLIKTRGQQVTLSCSPISGHRSVSWYQQTPGQGLQFLFEYFSETQRNKGNFPGRFSGRQFSNSRSEMNVSTLELGDSALYLCASSLASGSTGELFFGEGSRLTVL.

This clone showed up many times. The genes are TRBV7-2 and TRBJ1-1; TRBD1 aligns across 11 bases. Germline trimming cut 5 bases from V and 6 bases from J; bases unmatched to any gene: 5. CDR1 and CDR2 (germline): SGHTA, FQGNSA. CDR3 length: 14 residues. The CDR3 DNA reads TGTGCCAGCAGCCGACCGGGACAGGGGGCTGAAGCTTTCTTT. Its protein product is CASSRPGQGAEAFF.

This sequence joins TRBV24-1 and TRBJ2-1; D may correspond to TRBD1 or TRBD2 (7 bases each). This CDR3 spans 15 amino acids. Deletions cut 7 bases from V and 5 bases from J, with 17 bases between. Looked up from germline, CDR1 is KGHDR and CDR2 is SFDVKD. CDR3 amino acids: CATRSRDSGDNEQFF. In DNA, the CDR3 is TGTGCCACCAGAAGCCGGGACAGCGGGGACAATGAGCAGTTCTTC.

This clone occurred many times. The chain has TRBV6-4 and TRBJ2-3; D gene uncertain. Germline V gene sequence: CDR1 MRHNA, CDR2 SNTAGT. The CDR3 is 13 amino acids. V was pared by 3 bases and J by 8 bases, with 12 bases between. CDR3 nucleotide sequence: TGTGCCAGCAGTGATTCGGACGATGGTACGCAGTATTTT. Its protein product is CASSDSDDGTQYF.

There are many counts of this clone. The J gene is TRBJ2-5, the V gene TRBV28, with TRBD1 identical over 10 bases. The CDR3 loop spans 16 amino acids. V was pared by 6 bases and J by 5 bases, with 12 bases of the junction left unmatched. Germline values: CDR1 MDHEN, CDR2 SYDVKM. The CDR3 DNA follows: TGTGCCAGCAGCCCAGGGACAGGGGACTTGCGGGAGACCCAGTACTTC. Residues: CASSPGTGDLRETQYF.

The CDR3 here is CASSFEPGTVSEPLHF. DNA of the CDR3: TGCGCCAGCAGCTTCGAACCCGGGACAGTCTCCGAACCCCTCCACTTT. The J gene is TRBJ1-6, the V gene TRBV5-1; 7 nucleotides line up with TRBD1. Per germline, CDR1 SGHRS and CDR2 YFSETQ. The J segment lost 12 bases and the V segment lost 2 bases, leaving 14 bases of the junction unmatched. The CDR3 has 16 residues.

The chain carries TRBV19 and TRBJ2-1; tentative D call: TRBD2 (5 bases). This CDR3 contains 15 residues. Germline CDR1 is LNHDA and CDR2 is SQIVND (reference sequence). V lost 5 bases and J lost 8, with 19 bases in between. This CDR3 is CASSAFGAEDYEQFF. The DNA of the CDR3 is TGTGCCAGTAGTGCCTTCGGTGCGGAGGACTATGAGCAGTTCTTC.

V and J are TRBV28 and TRBJ1-3; D is undetermined. The CDR3 is 14 amino acids. Germline loops: CDR1 MDHEN, CDR2 SYDVKM. Trimming pared 7 bases from V and 9 bases from J, leaving 19 bases between. CDR3 nucleotide sequence: TGTGCCAGCATTTCCCTGGTCCTTCGGAGCACCATATATTTT. As protein: CASISLVLRSTIYF. The complete variable domain, with remaining parts taken from reference TRBV28 and TRBJ1-3, reads DVKVTQSSRYLVKRTGEKVFLECVQDMDHENMFWYRQDPGLGLRLIYFSYDVKMKEKGDIPEGYSVSREKKERFSLILESASTNQTSMYLCASISLVLRSTIYFGEGSWLTVV.

In this sample, this clone turned up many times. The CDR3: CATSSGANVLTF. DNA of the CDR3: TGTGCCACCTCCTCTGGGGCCAACGTCCTGACTTTC. The rearrangement joins TRBV12-3 or TRBV12-4 to TRBJ2-6; the D is unclear. Trimming cost V 10 bases and J 0 bases, with 4 bases left between them. The CDR3 length is 12 residues.

By proportion, this clone is medium-sized. The chain links TRBV6-5 to TRBJ2-2; D not resolved. V shed 2 bases and J shed 7 bases, with 5 bases lying between them. The V gene's germline CDR1 is MNHEY and CDR2 SVGAGI. CDR3 length: 12 residues. CDR3 DNA sequence: TGTGCCAGCAGTTACGTTGGCGGGGAGCTGTTTTTT. Translated, it gives CASSYVGGELFF.

This clone was found a few times. This chain joins TRBV6-2 or TRBV6-3 and TRBJ2-5; perhaps TRBD2 as D (6 bases). CDR3 size: 17 residues. The germline gives CDR1 MNHEY, CDR2 SVGEGT. V was clipped by 2 bases and J by 1 base, with 17 bases between them. The CDR3 reads CASSYTLLAGLQETQYF. DNA of the CDR3: TGTGCCAGCAGTTACACGCTACTAGCTGGGCTCCAAGAGACCCAGTACTTC.

The table lists this clone with many counts. V usage is TRBV2 and J usage is TRBJ2-5, with D perhaps being TRBD1 or TRBD2 (5 bases each). The CDR3 has 15 residues. Looked up from germline, CDR1 is SNHLY and CDR2 is FYNNEI. V was pared by 3 bases and J by 4 bases, with 15 bases between. CDR3 residues: CASSDREPRGETQYF. CDR3 coding DNA: TGTGCCAGCAGTGACAGGGAACCGAGGGGAGAGACCCAGTACTTC.

At least ten counts were recorded for this clone. J is TRBJ1-5 and V is TRBV20-1; 12 nucleotides match TRBD1. The CDR3 is made up of 15 amino acids. In germline, CDR1 is DFQATT, CDR2 SNEGSKA (reference sequence). CDR3 protein: CSLGTGGRGNQPQHF. CDR3 coding DNA: TGCAGCTTGGGGACAGGGGGCAGGGGCAATCAGCCCCAGCATTTT.

This clone turned up a few times. The chain uses TRBV4-1 and TRBJ2-1; D ambiguous. This CDR3 is 16 amino acids long. Germline CDR1 is MGHRA and CDR2 is YSYEKL. Between the trimmed V and J ends, which lost 0 bases and 2 bases, there was a span of 11 bases. CDR3 coding DNA: TGCGCCAGCAGCCAAGAGGAAGCCGGAACCTACAATGAGCAGTTCTTC. Residues: CASSQEEAGTYNEQFF.